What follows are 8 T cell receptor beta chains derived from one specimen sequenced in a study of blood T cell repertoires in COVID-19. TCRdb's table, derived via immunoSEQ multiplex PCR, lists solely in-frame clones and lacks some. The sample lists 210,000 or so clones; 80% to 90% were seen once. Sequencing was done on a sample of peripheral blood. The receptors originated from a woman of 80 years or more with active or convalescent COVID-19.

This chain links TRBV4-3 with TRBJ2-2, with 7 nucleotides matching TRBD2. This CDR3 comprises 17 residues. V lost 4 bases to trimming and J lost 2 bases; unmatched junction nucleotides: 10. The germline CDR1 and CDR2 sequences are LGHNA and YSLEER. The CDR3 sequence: CASSRSQAGTNTGELFF. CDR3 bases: TGCGCCAGCAGCCGGTCCCAAGCGGGGACTAACACCGGGGAGCTGTTTTTT.

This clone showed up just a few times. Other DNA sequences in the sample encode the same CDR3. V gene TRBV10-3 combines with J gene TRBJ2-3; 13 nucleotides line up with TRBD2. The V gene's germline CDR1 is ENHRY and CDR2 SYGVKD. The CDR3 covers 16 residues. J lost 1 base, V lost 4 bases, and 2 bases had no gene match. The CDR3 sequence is CAISGGTSGGTDTQYF. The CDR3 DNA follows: TGTGCCATCAGTGGAGGGACTAGCGGGGGCACAGATACGCAGTATTTT.

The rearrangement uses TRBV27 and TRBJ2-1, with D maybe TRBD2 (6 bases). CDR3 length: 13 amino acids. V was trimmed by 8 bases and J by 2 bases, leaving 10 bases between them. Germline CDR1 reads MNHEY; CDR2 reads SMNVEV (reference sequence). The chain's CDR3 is CASRGVPYNEQFF. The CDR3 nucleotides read TGTGCCAGCCGCGGGGTTCCCTACAATGAGCAGTTCTTC.

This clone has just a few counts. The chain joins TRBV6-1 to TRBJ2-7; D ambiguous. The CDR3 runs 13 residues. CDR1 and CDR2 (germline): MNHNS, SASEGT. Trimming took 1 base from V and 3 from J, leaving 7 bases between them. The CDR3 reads CASSEGYNYEQYF. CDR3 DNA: TGTGCCAGCAGTGAAGGGTACAACTACGAGCAGTACTTC.

CDR3 sequence reads: CASSILIGGAILNEQFF. CDR3 DNA: TGTGCCAGTAGTATTTTAATCGGGGGGGCAATCCTCAATGAGCAGTTCTTC. V gene TRBV19 combines with J gene TRBJ2-1, with TRBD2 matching 8 bases. CDR1 is LNHDA, CDR2 SQIVND, per germline (reference sequence). CDR3 length equals 17 residues. V trimming: 3 bases; J trimming: 6 bases; junction bases outside the gene matches: 13.

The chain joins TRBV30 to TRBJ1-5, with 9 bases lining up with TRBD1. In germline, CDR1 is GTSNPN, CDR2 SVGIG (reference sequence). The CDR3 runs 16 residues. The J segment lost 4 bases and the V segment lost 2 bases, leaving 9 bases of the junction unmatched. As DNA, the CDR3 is TGTGCCTGGAGTTCTCCCAGGGGACAGGGTAATCAGCCCCAGCATTTT. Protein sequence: CAWSSPRGQGNQPQHF.

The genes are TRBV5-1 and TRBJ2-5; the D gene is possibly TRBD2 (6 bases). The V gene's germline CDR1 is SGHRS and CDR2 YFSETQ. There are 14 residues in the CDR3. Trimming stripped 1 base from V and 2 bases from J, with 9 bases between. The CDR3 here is CASSLQAGQETQYF. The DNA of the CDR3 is TGCGCCAGCAGCTTGCAAGCGGGTCAAGAGACCCAGTACTTC.

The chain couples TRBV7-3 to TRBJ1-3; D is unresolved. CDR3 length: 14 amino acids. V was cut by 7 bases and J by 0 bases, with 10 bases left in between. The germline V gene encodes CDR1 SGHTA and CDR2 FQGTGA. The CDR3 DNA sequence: TGTGCCAGCACCGAAGCGGACTCTGGAAACACCATATATTTT. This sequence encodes CASTEADSGNTIYF.